This is a list of T cell receptor beta chains from one sample in a study of blood T cell repertoires in COVID-19. The method was immunoSEQ multiplex PCR; TCRdb's version includes in-frame clones alone and lacks a portion of them. The sample records 150,000 or so clones, more than 85% being singletons. The sample comprised PBMCs or T cells enriched from blood (not recorded which). The origin of the receptors is a woman between 50 and 59 years old who had recovered from COVID-19. Both conserved end residues are part of each CDR3.

CDR3: CASSRLDREYGYTF
J: TRBJ1-2
V: TRBV7-9

CDR3: CASSAPQGEETQYF
J: TRBJ2-5
V: TRBV3-1/TRBV3-2

CDR3: CASSSGGPNYGYTF
J: TRBJ1-2
V: TRBV5-1

CDR3: CASSIGGADTQYF
J: TRBJ2-3
V: TRBV19

CDR3: CASSSPLAGAYNEQFF
J: TRBJ2-1
V: TRBV28

CDR3: CASSLGGGYGEQYF
J: TRBJ2-7
V: TRBV5-1

CDR3: CASSRQGGHNTGELFF
J: TRBJ2-2
V: TRBV19

CDR3: CASSTRGDTIYF
J: TRBJ1-3
V: TRBV2

CDR3: CASSADSSYGYTF
J: TRBJ1-2
V: TRBV9

CDR3: CASNGREGHISYNEQFF
J: TRBJ2-1
V: TRBV19

CDR3: CASTGQREKEYF
J: TRBJ2-7
V: TRBV6-4

CDR3: CASSLVEAYGYTF
J: TRBJ1-2
V: TRBV7-9

CDR3: CASNLGSQSRYNEQFF
J: TRBJ2-1
V: TRBV7-2

CDR3: CATGDRGEKLFF
J: TRBJ1-4
V: TRBV15

CDR3: CASSRRGGTDTQYF
J: TRBJ2-3
V: TRBV27

CDR3: CSVTTGYEKLFF
J: TRBJ1-4
V: TRBV29-1

CDR3: CASTGGDQETQYF
J: TRBJ2-5
V: TRBV5-1

CDR3: CASSLGTGRAFF
J: TRBJ1-1
V: TRBV11-3

CDR3: CASSPRTGSNEKLFF
J: TRBJ1-4
V: TRBV3-1/TRBV3-2

CDR3: CASSINRVQETQYF
J: TRBJ2-5
V: TRBV6-5

CDR3: CASSKRISGTGAADTQYF
J: TRBJ2-3
V: TRBV21-1

CDR3: CASSLGTGAGKKLFF
J: TRBJ1-4
V: TRBV28

CDR3: CASSSSGTLDGYTF
J: TRBJ1-2
V: TRBV18

CDR3: CASSGSSGTYNEQFF
J: TRBJ2-1
V: TRBV7-9

CDR3: CASKRGTEAFF
J: TRBJ1-1
V: TRBV2

CDR3: CASSTDYSDTQYF
J: TRBJ2-3
V: TRBV7-3

CDR3: CASSLPDGAGTQYF
J: TRBJ2-5
V: TRBV7-9

CDR3: CASSESLAGGRETQYF
J: TRBJ2-5
V: TRBV10-1